There are a few counts of the clone carrying this TCR beta chain. Distinct nucleotide sequences in the sample also encode this CDR3. As handled by the study authors: Reference gene primer amplification in the assay estimated nucleated cell counts. Using immunoSEQ multiplex PCR, the repertoire was profiled, and TCRdb retains in-frame clones only, with some absent. Clonal size and the V and J genes are those of that table, whereas D and trimming came from the DNA. The sample lists 200,000 to 300,000 clones, 85% to 95% occurring once. This specimen belongs to a study of blood T cell repertoires in COVID-19. Turning to the study itself: Nucleic acid was either cDNA or gDNA, and it came from T cells, B-cell-depleted T cells, or PBMCs.

Patients at the Seattle site were enrolled during active infection and followed longitudinally. Trimming left V 5 bases short and J 2 bases short, with 7 bases between. Germline V gene sequence: CDR1 LNHDA, CDR2 SQIVND (reference sequence). This CDR3 has 13 amino acids. The sequence came from a man aged 25 to 40 with COVID-19, enrolled during active disease. The sequencing input was peripheral blood. V is TRBV19 and J is TRBJ1-5; possibly TRBD1 for D (5 bases). The CDR3 nucleotides read TGTGCCAGTAGTGGGGCCGGCAATCAGCCCCAGCATTTT. Translating it yields CASSGAGNQPQHF.